Each of the 30 T cell receptor beta chains below was sequenced from the same sample in a study of T cell responses to AZD1222 COVID-19 vaccine (dated by TCRdb to 2020 to 2022). Libraries were made using the immunoSEQ multiplex PCR assay. Sourced from immuneACCESS, this table was stored by TCRdb with only in-frame sequences that have V and J called. A share of the clones is absent; for the studies checked, an unresolved V gene accounts for under half, and the remainder has no known explanation. This sample comprises some 100,000 clones, roughly 90% of them detected only once. Under 2% of the sample rests with the top ten. Sample time point, as interpreted from the label and publication: baseline before first vaccination. The starting material was peripheral blood, obtained on day 0 of AZD1222 vaccination. The receptor source for this set is an adult in good health.

With regard to this clone: The junction departs from germline at one end; a sequencing error may be responsible. The V gene is TRBV5-1, the J gene TRBJ2-1; no reliable D call. The CDR3 is made up of 12 amino acids. Per germline, CDR1 SGHRS and CDR2 YFSETQ. CDR3 sequence: CASSLDQIKQFF. The CDR3 nucleotides read TGTGCCAGCAGCTTGGACCAAATAAAGCAGTTCTTC.

The chain employs TRBV19 and TRBJ1-1; unclear D gene. Between the trimmed V and J ends, which lost 3 bases and 1 base, there was a span of 12 bases. Germline assignment: CDR1 LNHDA and CDR2 SQIVND (reference sequence). This CDR3 spans 15 amino acids. As DNA, the CDR3 is TGTGCCAGTAGTATGGTATCTGGGAGGAACACTGAAGCTTTCTTT. Its protein is CASSMVSGRNTEAFF.

The CDR3: CATSRDLTGGEKLFF. The CDR3 bases are TGTGCCACCAGCAGAGATTTAACAGGTGGTGAAAAACTGTTTTTT. The gene calls are TRBV15 and TRBJ1-4; D is perhaps TRBD1 (5 bases). Germline values: CDR1 LNHNV, CDR2 YYDKDF (reference sequence). This CDR3 is built from 15 residues. V was cut by 0 bases and J by 7 bases, with 12 bases left in between. Filled out from reference TRBV15 and TRBJ1-4, the complete variable domain reads DAMVIQNPRYQVTQFGKPVTLSCSQTLNHNVMYWYQQKSSQAPKLLFHYYDKDFNNEADTPDNFQSRRPNTSFCFLDIRSPGLGDTAMYLCATSRDLTGGEKLFFGSGTQLSVL.

The DNA for the CDR3 is TGTGCCACCAGTGATTTAGGAGGGATTCAAGAGACCCAGTACTTC. It is translated as CATSDLGGIQETQYF. The chain employs TRBV24-1 and TRBJ2-5, with D possibly TRBD2 on 6 matching bases. Trimming left V 1 base short and J 2 bases short, with 10 bases between. The CDR3 covers 15 residues. Germline CDR1 and CDR2: KGHDR and SFDVKD.

The V call is TRBV10-3, the J call TRBJ2-7, with 7 bases lining up with TRBD1. The trim removed 0 bases at V and 5 bases at J, leaving 7 bases unmatched. Germline-derived CDR1 and CDR2 are ENHRY and SYGVKD. The CDR3 contains 15 residues. Here the CDR3 DNA reads TGTGCCATCAGTGAGTCCCGGGACAGCCTGAACGAGCAGTACTTC. This codes for CAISESRDSLNEQYF.

The chain employs TRBV10-2 and TRBJ2-1; D may be TRBD1 (6 bases). Germline CDR1 reads WSHSY; CDR2 reads SAAADI. V shed 0 bases and J shed 9 bases, with 12 bases lying between them. The CDR3 is made up of 14 amino acids. CDR3 residues: CASSESAGAGEQFF. The DNA for the CDR3 is TGCGCCAGCAGTGAGTCCGCAGGGGCGGGTGAGCAGTTCTTC.

This sequence joins TRBV7-2 and TRBJ1-4, with 9 positions matching TRBD1. Looked up from germline, CDR1 is SGHTA and CDR2 is FQGNSA. The trim removed 5 bases at V and 6 bases at J, leaving 7 bases unmatched. CDR3 length: 15 amino acids. The CDR3 DNA sequence: TGTGCCAGCAGCCAACAGGGGGCTGGAGATGAAAAACTGTTTTTT. Translating gives CASSQQGAGDEKLFF.

This chain joins TRBV5-4 and TRBJ2-3; D is unresolved. Germline V lookup: CDR1 SGHNT, CDR2 YYREEE (reference sequence). This CDR3 spans 14 amino acids. Trimming left V 0 bases short and J 5 bases short, with 10 bases between. CDR3 loop: CASSLVSFRDTQYF. In DNA form, the CDR3 reads TGTGCCAGCAGCTTGGTCTCATTTAGAGATACGCAGTATTTT.

This chain joins TRBV10-1 and TRBJ2-2, with D maybe TRBD2 (5 bases). CDR3 length: 16 residues. CDR1 is WNHNN and CDR2 is SYGVQD in the germline V gene (reference sequence). Trimming shortened V by 2 bases and J by 6 bases, and 16 bases separated the two germline ends. In DNA, the CDR3 is TGCGCCAGCAGTGAGGGAGGAGGACGTGGCGCCGGGGAGCTGTTTTTT. This sequence encodes CASSEGGGRGAGELFF.

The chain links TRBV19 to TRBJ2-5, with 8 bases fitting TRBD2. After removal of 3 bases from V and 4 bases from J, the junction contained 7 bases not matched to a gene. The CDR3 spans 15 residues. CDR1 is LNHDA, CDR2 SQIVND, per germline (reference sequence). CDR3 sequence (DNA): TGTGCCAGTAGTATGGCCGGGAGGGCCCCAGAGACCCAGTACTTC. The encoded protein is CASSMAGRAPETQYF.

The V gene is TRBV27, the J gene TRBJ2-4; the D gene is possibly TRBD1 (7 bases). The CDR3 runs 14 residues. Germline V gene sequence: CDR1 MNHEY, CDR2 SMNVEV (reference sequence). V was trimmed by 5 bases and J by 8 bases, leaving 16 bases between them. CDR3 DNA: TGTGCCAGCAGTCCCCGGACAGGAGGGGACATTCAGTACTTC. Protein product: CASSPRTGGDIQYF.

This chain joins TRBV5-1 and TRBJ2-7; 10 nucleotides align to TRBD1. This CDR3 has 14 amino acids. Germline CDR1 and CDR2: SGHRS and YFSETQ. Trimming removed 4 bases from V and 4 bases from J; junction bases left unmatched: 5. The DNA of the CDR3 is TGCGCCAGCAGCCGCTCGGGACAGGGGTACGAGCAGTACTTC. Protein product: CASSRSGQGYEQYF.

The V call is TRBV6-5, the J call TRBJ1-1; D may be TRBD1 (6 bases). V gave up 6 bases and J gave up 6 bases, with 17 bases separating them. The CDR3 runs 14 residues. Germline CDR1 reads MNHEY; CDR2 reads SVGAGI. This CDR3 reads CASRKFGGAPEAFF. DNA for the CDR3: TGTGCCAGCAGGAAATTTGGGGGGGCACCTGAAGCTTTCTTT.

This chain uses TRBV5-8 with TRBJ2-7; 9 bases align to TRBD1. From germline, CDR1 is SGHTS and CDR2 YDEGEE. J lost 3 bases, V lost 4 bases, and 14 bases had no gene match. The CDR3 has 17 residues. CDR3 bases: TGTGCCAGCAGCCAACGTCGGGTGGGGACAGGGTACTACGAGCAGTACTTC. Amino acid sequence: CASSQRRVGTGYYEQYF. Full variable domain (remainder filled in from reference TRBV5-8 and TRBJ2-7): EAGVTQSPTHLIKTRGQQATLRCSPISGHTSVYWYQQALGLGLQFLLWYDEGEERNRGNFPPRFSGRQFPNYSSELNVNALELEDSALYLCASSQRRVGTGYYEQYFGPGTRLTVT.

The rearrangement joins TRBV9 to TRBJ1-1; TRBD1 is a possible D gene (5 bases). The CDR3 consists of 14 residues. The ends were cut back, 4 bases at V and 6 bases at J, with 16 bases in the middle. CDR1 is SGDLS and CDR2 is YYNGEE in the germline V gene. CDR3 nucleotides: TGTGCCAGCAGCTTCGGTGGGGGGGACTCTGAAGCTTTCTTT. Its protein is CASSFGGGDSEAFF.

The rearrangement joins TRBV6-5 to TRBJ2-1; D perhaps matches TRBD2 (6 bases). There are 15 residues in the CDR3. Trimming cost V 6 bases and J 8 bases, with 20 bases left between them. From germline, CDR1 is MNHEY and CDR2 SVGAGI. The CDR3 bases are TGTGCCAGCAGGAGACTAGGGGATCTTCTCGATGAGCAGTTCTTC. Its protein product is CASRRLGDLLDEQFF.

This clone was detected only a few times. The rearrangement joins TRBV29-1 to TRBJ2-1; 7 bases align to TRBD2. The CDR3 contains 15 residues. CDR1 is SQVTM, CDR2 ANQGSEA, per germline. V shed 0 bases and J 4 bases; nucleotides not matched to a gene: 6. In nucleotides, the CDR3 is TGCAGCGTTGAAGATTGGGAGGGAATGTACAATGAGCAGTTCTTC. Translated: CSVEDWEGMYNEQFF.

The rearrangement joins TRBV7-2 to TRBJ2-7; 7 bases align to TRBD1. The CDR3 is made up of 15 amino acids. From germline, CDR1 is SGHTA and CDR2 FQGNSA. V gave up 5 bases and J gave up 4 bases; unmatched junction bases: 11. The DNA for the CDR3 is TGTGCCAGCAGCCAAGGGACAGTCAGGTCGTACGAGCAGTACTTC. It specifies CASSQGTVRSYEQYF.

The chain links TRBV28 to TRBJ2-3; the D gene is possibly TRBD2 (5 bases). The V end was cut by 5 bases, the J end by 7 bases, with 19 bases between. Germline loops: CDR1 MDHEN, CDR2 SYDVKM. The CDR3 has 15 amino acids. The CDR3 sequence is CASSLEMGVVNTQYF. The CDR3 DNA reads TGTGCCAGCAGTCTAGAAATGGGAGTCGTTAATACGCAGTATTTT.

This clone was counted only a few times. CDR3 sequence (DNA): TGTGCCTGGAGTGTACGAAGGGGGAGCAGATGGGCTGATCAGCCCCAGCATTTT. This translates into CAWSVRRGSRWADQPQHF. V gene TRBV30 combines with J gene TRBJ1-5, with D perhaps matching TRBD1 (6 bases). Trimming pared 0 bases from V and 5 bases from J, leaving 23 bases between. Looked up from germline, CDR1 is GTSNPN and CDR2 is SVGIG (reference sequence). CDR3 length: 18 amino acids.

The V and J genes are TRBV28 and TRBJ1-2; 8 bases are shared with TRBD1. V gave up 6 bases and J gave up 8 bases; unmatched junction bases: 5. Germline V gene sequence: CDR1 MDHEN, CDR2 SYDVKM. The CDR3 is 12 residues long. The CDR3 reads CASRQGAEGYTF. The CDR3 DNA is TGTGCCAGCAGGCAGGGGGCAGAAGGCTACACCTTC.

J is TRBJ1-1 and V is TRBV7-3; a weak D match, TRBD1 (6 bases). Between the trimmed V and J ends, which lost 2 bases and 1 base, there was a span of 11 bases. This CDR3 comprises 15 residues. In germline, CDR1 is SGHTA, CDR2 FQGTGA. DNA of the CDR3: TGTGCCAGCAGCTTAGGGGGACAAAGGAACACTGAAGCTTTCTTT. It is translated as CASSLGGQRNTEAFF.

The V gene is TRBV6-6, the J gene TRBJ1-5, with D hard to call. Germline CDR1 and CDR2: MNHNY and SVGAGI (reference sequence). This CDR3 has 11 amino acids. The ends were cut back, 6 bases at V and 9 bases at J, with 9 bases in the middle. The CDR3 DNA is TGTGCCAGCAGGCGTCTTTGGCCCCAGCATTTT. This codes for CASRRLWPQHF.

The chain couples TRBV5-5 to TRBJ1-2; 9 bases are shared with TRBD1. Germline trimming cut 4 bases from V and 3 bases from J; bases unmatched to any gene: 4. The CDR3 loop spans 14 amino acids. Germline V CDR1 and CDR2: SGHKS, YYEKEE (reference sequence). Here the CDR3 DNA reads TGTGCCAGCAGCCGGACAGGGGACGACTATGGCTACACCTTC. This encodes CASSRTGDDYGYTF.

This chain joins TRBV2 and TRBJ2-3; the match to TRBD1 covers 8 bases. CDR3 length: 16 amino acids. J was trimmed by 7 bases and V by 4 bases; bases with no gene match: 13. The germline gives CDR1 SNHLY, CDR2 FYNNEI. The CDR3 here is CASSAPGAGGTHTQYF. In DNA form, the CDR3 reads TGTGCCAGCAGTGCTCCGGGGGCAGGGGGCACTCATACGCAGTATTTT.

V is TRBV10-3 and J is TRBJ2-7; 11 bases agree with TRBD1. The CDR3 runs 14 residues. Looked up from germline, CDR1 is ENHRY and CDR2 is SYGVKD. Trimming at V came to 5 bases and at J to 7 bases, leaving 7 bases not matched to a gene. The CDR3 sequence: CAISPTGQGVEQYF. DNA for the CDR3: TGTGCCATCAGTCCCACGGGACAGGGGGTTGAGCAGTACTTC.

This clone was detected only once. The chain recombines TRBV5-1 with TRBJ1-2; D is unresolved. CDR3 length equals 13 residues. Germline CDR1 and CDR2: SGHRS and YFSETQ. Between the trimmed V and J ends, which lost 4 bases and 2 bases, there was a span of 9 bases. The CDR3 reads CASSGRANYGYTF. Here the CDR3 DNA reads TGCGCCAGCAGCGGGAGGGCGAACTATGGCTACACCTTC.

The rearrangement joins TRBV5-1 to TRBJ2-5; 7 nucleotides align to TRBD1. Germline-derived CDR1 and CDR2 are SGHRS and YFSETQ. V dropped 0 bases and J dropped 5; count of bases not matched to a gene: 7. The CDR3 runs to 15 residues. CDR3 bases: TGCGCCAGCAGCTTGGGGGACAGTCCGTATGAGACCCAGTACTTC. Translated, it gives CASSLGDSPYETQYF.

J is TRBJ2-7 and V is TRBV2; 11 bases are shared with TRBD1. Germline CDR1 and CDR2: SNHLY and FYNNEI. Germline trimming cut 10 bases from V and 3 bases from J; bases unmatched to any gene: 8. This CDR3 contains 14 residues. The CDR3 region is CATSTDRGHYEQYF. Written as DNA, the CDR3 is TGTGCCACCTCTACGGACAGGGGGCACTACGAGCAGTACTTC.

This clone was picked up one time. This rearrangement joins TRBV6-2 or TRBV6-3 to TRBJ1-2; D unclear. The V end was cut by 2 bases, the J end by 8 bases, with 15 bases between. The CDR3 is made up of 14 amino acids. Germline V CDR1 and CDR2: MNHEY, SVGEGT. CDR3 nucleotide sequence: TGTGCCAGCAGTTACGAGTTAAGGGCTCGAGGCTACACCTTC. Encoded protein: CASSYELRARGYTF.